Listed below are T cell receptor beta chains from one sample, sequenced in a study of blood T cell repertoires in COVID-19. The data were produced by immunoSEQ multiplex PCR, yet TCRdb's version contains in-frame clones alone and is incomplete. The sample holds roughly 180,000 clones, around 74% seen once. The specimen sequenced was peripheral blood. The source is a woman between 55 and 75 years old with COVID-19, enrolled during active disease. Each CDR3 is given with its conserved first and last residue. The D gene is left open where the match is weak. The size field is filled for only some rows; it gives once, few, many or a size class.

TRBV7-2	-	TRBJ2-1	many	CASTFDSSSYNEQFF	TGTGCCAGCACCTTCGATAGTAGCTCCTACAATGAGCAGTTCTTC
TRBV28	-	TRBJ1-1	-	CASRPGEAFYTNTEAFF	TGTGCCAGCAGGCCCGGTGAGGCCTTCTACACCAACACTGAAGCTTTCTTT
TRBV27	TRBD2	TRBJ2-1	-	CASSSYFGGRGHNEQFF	TGTGCCAGCAGTTCCTATTTTGGCGGGAGGGGCCACAATGAGCAGTTCTTC
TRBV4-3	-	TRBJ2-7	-	CASSQDRGGNEQYF	TGCGCCAGCAGCCAAGATCGAGGGGGAAATGAGCAGTACTTC
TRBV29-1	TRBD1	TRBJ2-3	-	CSSQGTGSTDTQYF	TGCAGCTCACAAGGGACAGGGAGCACAGATACGCAGTATTTT
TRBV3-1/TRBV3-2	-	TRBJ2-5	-	CASSQGARSWETQYF	TGTGCCAGCAGCCAAGGCGCTAGGAGCTGGGAGACCCAGTACTTC
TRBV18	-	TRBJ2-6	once	CASSPTGGTNVLTF	TGTGCCAGCTCACCTACCGGCGGGACCAACGTCCTGACTTTC
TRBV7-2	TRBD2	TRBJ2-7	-	CASSLDPGGGYEQYF	TGTGCCAGCAGCCTAGATCCTGGGGGGGGCTACGAGCAGTACTTC
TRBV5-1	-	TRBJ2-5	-	CASSSLQGGETQYF	TGCGCCAGCAGCTCCCTGCAGGGAGGAGAGACCCAGTACTTC
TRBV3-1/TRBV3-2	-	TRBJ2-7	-	CASSQDPLGFYEQYF	TGTGCCAGCAGCCAAGATCCCCTAGGATTTTACGAGCAGTACTTC
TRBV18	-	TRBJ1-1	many	CASSPPVGSINTEAFF	TGTGCCAGCTCACCACCGGTGGGTAGCATAAACACTGAAGCTTTCTTT
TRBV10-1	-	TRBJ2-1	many	CASKHDRSERNEQFF	TGCGCCAGCAAGCATGACAGATCGGAACGCAATGAGCAGTTCTTC
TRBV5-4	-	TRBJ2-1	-	CASSGFRGFSYNEQFF	TGTGCCAGCAGCGGGTTCAGGGGCTTCTCCTACAATGAGCAGTTCTTC
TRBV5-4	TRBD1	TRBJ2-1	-	CASSSGTGDKNYNEQFF	TGTGCCAGCAGCTCCGGGACAGGGGACAAAAACTACAATGAGCAGTTCTTC
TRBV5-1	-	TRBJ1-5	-	CASSLTGTANQPQHF	TGCGCCAGCAGCTTGACAGGAACGGCCAATCAGCCCCAGCATTTT
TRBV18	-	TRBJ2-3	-	CASSPDSLSTQYF	TGTGCCAGCTCACCAGACTCCCTGAGTACGCAGTATTTT
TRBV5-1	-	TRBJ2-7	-	CASSLGHPAEQYF	TGCGCCAGCAGCTTGGGACATCCTGCCGAGCAGTACTTC
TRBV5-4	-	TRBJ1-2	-	CASSPGLFGYTF	TGTGCCAGCAGCCCCGGACTTTTCGGCTACACCTTC
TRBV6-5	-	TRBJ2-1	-	CASSVGRSSYNEQFF	TGTGCCAGCAGCGTCGGTAGGAGCTCCTACAATGAGCAGTTCTTC
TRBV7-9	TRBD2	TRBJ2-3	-	CASSYLKMGLAADTQYF	TGTGCCAGCAGCTACCTAAAGATGGGACTAGCGGCAGATACGCAGTATTTT
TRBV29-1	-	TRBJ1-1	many	CSVEGGFGAGPGGTEAFF	TGCAGCGTTGAAGGTGGATTTGGCGCGGGGCCTGGGGGCACTGAAGCTTTCTTT
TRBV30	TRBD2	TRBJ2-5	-	CAFLKPRTSGRAGETQYF	TGTGCCTTCTTAAAGCCCCGGACTAGCGGGAGGGCCGGTGAGACCCAGTACTTC
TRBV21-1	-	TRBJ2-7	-	CASSQIAGERSSYEQYF	TGTGCCAGCAGCCAAATTGCAGGGGAACGGTCCTCCTACGAGCAGTACTTC
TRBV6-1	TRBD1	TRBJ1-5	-	CASSEATGGGQPQHF	TGTGCCAGCAGTGAGGCAACAGGGGGCGGTCAGCCCCAGCATTTT
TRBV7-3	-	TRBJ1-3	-	CASSLGPGSGNTIYF	TGTGCCAGCAGCTTAGGGCCAGGGTCTGGAAACACCATATATTTT
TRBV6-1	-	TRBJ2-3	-	CASSDQGASTDTQYF	TGTGCCAGCAGTGACCAGGGCGCTAGCACAGATACGCAGTATTTT
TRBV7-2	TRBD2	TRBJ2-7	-	CASSLYREVTYEQYF	TGTGCCAGCAGCTTATACCGGGAGGTCACCTACGAGCAGTACTTC
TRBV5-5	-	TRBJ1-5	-	CASSLAGHISNQPQHF	TGTGCCAGCAGCTTGGCGGGACACATTAGCAATCAGCCCCAGCATTTT
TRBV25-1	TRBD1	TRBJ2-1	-	CASSEGQGRNNEQFF	TGTGCCAGCAGTGAGGGACAGGGCCGAAACAATGAGCAGTTCTTC
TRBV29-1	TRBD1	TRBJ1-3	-	CSVKWAQGAVSGNTIYF	TGCAGCGTTAAGTGGGCCCAGGGGGCTGTATCCGGAAACACCATATATTTT
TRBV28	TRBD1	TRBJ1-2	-	CASRPTGEPYYGYTF	TGTGCCAGCAGGCCTACAGGGGAACCCTACTATGGCTACACCTTC
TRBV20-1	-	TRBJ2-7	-	CSARLVYEQYF	TGCAGTGCTAGACTCGTCTACGAGCAGTACTTC
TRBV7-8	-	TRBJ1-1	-	CASSSRSNTEAFF	TGTGCCAGCAGCTCTAGGTCCAACACTGAAGCTTTCTTT
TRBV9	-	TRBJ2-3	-	CASTPGADTQYF	TGTGCCAGCACCCCCGGGGCAGATACGCAGTATTTT
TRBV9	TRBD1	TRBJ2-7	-	CASSAGPGQGTYEQYF	TGTGCCAGCAGCGCCGGACCGGGACAGGGAACTTACGAGCAGTACTTC
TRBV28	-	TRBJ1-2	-	CASRVTGIGGYTF	TGTGCCAGCAGGGTTACAGGGATCGGGGGCTACACCTTC
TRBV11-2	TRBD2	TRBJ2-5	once	CASSSRLAGVQETQYF	TGTGCCAGCAGCTCGAGACTAGCGGGAGTACAGGAGACCCAGTACTTC
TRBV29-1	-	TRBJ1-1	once	CSGGERGTEAFF	TGCAGCGGAGGGGAGCGGGGCACTGAAGCTTTCTTT
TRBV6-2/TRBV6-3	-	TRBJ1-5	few	CASSRAWETFSNQPQHF	TGTGCCAGCAGTCGTGCTTGGGAGACTTTTAGCAATCAGCCCCAGCATTTT
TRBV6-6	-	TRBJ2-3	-	CASRLDSLPGSDTQYF	TGTGCCAGCAGGCTAGACTCTCTCCCGGGATCAGATACGCAGTATTTT
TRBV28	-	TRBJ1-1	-	CASSFTKGGTGVNTEAFF	TGTGCCAGCAGTTTTACAAAGGGCGGGACGGGGGTGAACACTGAAGCTTTCTTT
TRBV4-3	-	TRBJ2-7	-	CASSQLLDYGVEYF	TGCGCCAGCAGCCAACTACTCGACTACGGTGTTGAGTACTTC
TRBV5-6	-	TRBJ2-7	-	CASSWRAAYEQYF	TGTGCCAGCAGCTGGCGAGCGGCATACGAGCAGTACTTC
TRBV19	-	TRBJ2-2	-	CASSRRGPNTGELFF	TGTGCCAGTAGCCGCAGGGGCCCGAACACCGGGGAGCTGTTTTTT
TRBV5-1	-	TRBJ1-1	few	CASSLAIGSGTEAFF	TGCGCCAGCAGCTTGGCGATAGGGAGCGGCACTGAAGCTTTCTTT